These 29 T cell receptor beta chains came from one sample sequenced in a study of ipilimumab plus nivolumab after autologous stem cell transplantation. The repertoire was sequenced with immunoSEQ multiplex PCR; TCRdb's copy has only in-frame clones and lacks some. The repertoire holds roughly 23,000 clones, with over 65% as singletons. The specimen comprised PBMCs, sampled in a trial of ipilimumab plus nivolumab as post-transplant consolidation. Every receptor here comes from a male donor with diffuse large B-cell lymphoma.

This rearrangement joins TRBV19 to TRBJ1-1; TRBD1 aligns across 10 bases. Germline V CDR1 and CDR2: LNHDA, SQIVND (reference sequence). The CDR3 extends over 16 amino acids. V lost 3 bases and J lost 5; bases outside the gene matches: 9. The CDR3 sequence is CASSIPRQGAQTEAFF. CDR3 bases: TGTGCCAGTAGTATCCCCAGACAGGGGGCGCAGACTGAAGCTTTCTTT.

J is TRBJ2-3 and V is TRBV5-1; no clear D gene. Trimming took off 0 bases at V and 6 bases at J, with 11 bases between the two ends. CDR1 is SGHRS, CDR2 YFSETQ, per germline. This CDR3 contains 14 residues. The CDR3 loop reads CASSLGPPADTQYF. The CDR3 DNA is TGCGCCAGCAGCTTGGGGCCACCGGCGGATACGCAGTATTTT. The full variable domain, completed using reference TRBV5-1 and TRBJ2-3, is KAGVTQTPRYLIKTRGQQVTLSCSPISGHRSVSWYQQTPGQGLQFLFEYFSETQRNKGNFPGRFSGRQFSNSRSEMNVSTLELGDSALYLCASSLGPPADTQYFGPGTRLTVL.

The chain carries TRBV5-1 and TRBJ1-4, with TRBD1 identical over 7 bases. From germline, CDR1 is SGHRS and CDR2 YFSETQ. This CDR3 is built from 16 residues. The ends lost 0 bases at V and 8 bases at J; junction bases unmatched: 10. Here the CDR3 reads CASSLAAGGFGEKLFF. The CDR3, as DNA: TGCGCCAGCAGCTTGGCCGCAGGGGGGTTTGGAGAAAAACTGTTTTTT. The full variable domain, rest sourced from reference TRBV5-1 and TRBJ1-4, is KAGVTQTPRYLIKTRGQQVTLSCSPISGHRSVSWYQQTPGQGLQFLFEYFSETQRNKGNFPGRFSGRQFSNSRSEMNVSTLELGDSALYLCASSLAAGGFGEKLFFGSGTQLSVL.

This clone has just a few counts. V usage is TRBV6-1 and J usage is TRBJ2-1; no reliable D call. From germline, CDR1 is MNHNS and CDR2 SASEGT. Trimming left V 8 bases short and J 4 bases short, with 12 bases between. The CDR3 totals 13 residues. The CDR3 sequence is CASQVGPYNEQFF. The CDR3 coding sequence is TGTGCCAGCCAAGTGGGCCCTTACAATGAGCAGTTCTTC.

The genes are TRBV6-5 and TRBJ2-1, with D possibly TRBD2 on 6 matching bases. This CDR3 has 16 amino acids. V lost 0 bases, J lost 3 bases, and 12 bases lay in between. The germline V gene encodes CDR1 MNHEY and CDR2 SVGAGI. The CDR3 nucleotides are TGTGCCAGCAGTTACTCAGGAGGGGCTCTCTACAATGAGCAGTTCTTC. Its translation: CASSYSGGALYNEQFF.

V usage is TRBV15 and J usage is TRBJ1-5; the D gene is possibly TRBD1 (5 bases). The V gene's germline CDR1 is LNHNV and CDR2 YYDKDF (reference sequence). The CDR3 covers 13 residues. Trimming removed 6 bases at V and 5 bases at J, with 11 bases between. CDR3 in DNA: TGTGCCACCAGTCGACAGCGAGATCAGCCCCAGCATTTT. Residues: CATSRQRDQPQHF.

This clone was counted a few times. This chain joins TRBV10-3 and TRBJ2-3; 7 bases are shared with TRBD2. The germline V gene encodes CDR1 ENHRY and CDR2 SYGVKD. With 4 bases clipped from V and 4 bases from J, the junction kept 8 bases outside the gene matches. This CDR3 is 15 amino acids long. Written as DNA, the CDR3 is TGTGCCATCAGTGTTTTGCGGGAGCGGTCAGATACGCAGTATTTT. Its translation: CAISVLRERSDTQYF.

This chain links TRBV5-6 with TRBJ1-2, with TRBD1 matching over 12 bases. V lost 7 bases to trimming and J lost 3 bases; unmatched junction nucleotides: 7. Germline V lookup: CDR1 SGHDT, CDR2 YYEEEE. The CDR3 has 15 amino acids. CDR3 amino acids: CASFQGTGGDYGYTF. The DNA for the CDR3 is TGTGCCAGCTTCCAGGGGACAGGGGGCGACTATGGCTACACCTTC.

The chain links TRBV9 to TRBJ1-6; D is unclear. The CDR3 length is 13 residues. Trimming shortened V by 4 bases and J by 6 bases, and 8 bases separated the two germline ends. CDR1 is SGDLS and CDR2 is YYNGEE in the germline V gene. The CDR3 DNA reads TGTGCCAGCAGCCCCGCGGTTAATTCACCCCTCCACTTT. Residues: CASSPAVNSPLHF.

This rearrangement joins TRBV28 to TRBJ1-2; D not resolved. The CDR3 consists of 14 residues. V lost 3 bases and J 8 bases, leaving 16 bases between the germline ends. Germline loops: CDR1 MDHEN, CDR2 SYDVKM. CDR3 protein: CASSLVWSPGGYTF. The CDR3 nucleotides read TGTGCCAGCAGTTTGGTATGGTCACCCGGGGGCTACACCTTC.

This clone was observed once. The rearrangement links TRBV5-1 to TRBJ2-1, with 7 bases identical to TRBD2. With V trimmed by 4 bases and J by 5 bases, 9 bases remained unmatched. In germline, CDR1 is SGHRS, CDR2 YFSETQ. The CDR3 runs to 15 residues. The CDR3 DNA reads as TGCGCCAGCAGCGCGGGACTACAGCCTCACAATGAGCAGTTCTTC. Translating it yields CASSAGLQPHNEQFF.

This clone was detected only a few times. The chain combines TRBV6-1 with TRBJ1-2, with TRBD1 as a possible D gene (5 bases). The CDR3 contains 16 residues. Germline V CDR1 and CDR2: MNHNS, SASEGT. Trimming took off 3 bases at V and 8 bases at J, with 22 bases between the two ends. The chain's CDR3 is CASSDPSGRSMGGYTF. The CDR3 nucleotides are TGTGCCAGCAGTGACCCATCGGGACGGAGTATGGGAGGCTACACCTTC.

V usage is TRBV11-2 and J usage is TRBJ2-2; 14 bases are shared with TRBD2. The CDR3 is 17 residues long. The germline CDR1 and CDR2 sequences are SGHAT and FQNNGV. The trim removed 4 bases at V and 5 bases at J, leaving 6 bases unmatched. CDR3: CASSWGLAGASTGELFF. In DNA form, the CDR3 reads TGTGCCAGCAGCTGGGGACTAGCGGGAGCTTCGACCGGGGAGCTGTTTTTT.

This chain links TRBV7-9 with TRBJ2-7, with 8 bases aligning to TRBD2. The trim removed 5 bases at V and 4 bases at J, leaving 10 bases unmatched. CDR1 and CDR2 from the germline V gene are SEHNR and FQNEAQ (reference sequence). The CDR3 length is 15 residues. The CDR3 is CASSGSIAGRYEQYF. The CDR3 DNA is TGTGCCAGCAGCGGGAGTATAGCGGGAAGATACGAGCAGTACTTC.

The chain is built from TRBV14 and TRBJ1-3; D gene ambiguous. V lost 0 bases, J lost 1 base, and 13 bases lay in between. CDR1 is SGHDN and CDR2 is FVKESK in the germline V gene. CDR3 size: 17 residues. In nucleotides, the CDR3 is TGTGCCAGCAGCCAAGATGGGGTCCGGGGATCTGGAAACACCATATATTTT. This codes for CASSQDGVRGSGNTIYF.

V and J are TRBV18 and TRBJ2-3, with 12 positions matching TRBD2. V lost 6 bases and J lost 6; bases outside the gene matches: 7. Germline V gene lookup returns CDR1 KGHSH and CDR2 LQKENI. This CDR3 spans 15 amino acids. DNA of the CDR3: TGTGCCAGCTCTCCTAGCGGGAGGGGATTGGATACGCAGTATTTT. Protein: CASSPSGRGLDTQYF.

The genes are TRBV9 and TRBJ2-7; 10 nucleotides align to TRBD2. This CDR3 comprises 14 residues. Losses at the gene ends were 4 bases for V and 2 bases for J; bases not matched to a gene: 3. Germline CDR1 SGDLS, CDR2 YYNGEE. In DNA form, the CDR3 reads TGTGCCAGCAGCCCACTAGCGGGACCCTACGAGCAGTACTTC. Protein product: CASSPLAGPYEQYF. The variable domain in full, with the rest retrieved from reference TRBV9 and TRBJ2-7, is DSGVTQTPKHLITATGQRVTLRCSPRSGDLSVYWYQQSLDQGLQFLIQYYNGEERAKGNILERFSAQQFPDLHSELNLSSLELGDSALYFCASSPLAGPYEQYFGPGTRLTVT.

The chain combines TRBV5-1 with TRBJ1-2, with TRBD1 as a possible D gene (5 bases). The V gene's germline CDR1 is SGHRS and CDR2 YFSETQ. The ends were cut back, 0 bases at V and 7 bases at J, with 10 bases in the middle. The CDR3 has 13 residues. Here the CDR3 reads CASSLEGNSGYTF. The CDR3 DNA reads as TGCGCCAGCAGCTTGGAGGGGAACAGTGGCTACACCTTC.

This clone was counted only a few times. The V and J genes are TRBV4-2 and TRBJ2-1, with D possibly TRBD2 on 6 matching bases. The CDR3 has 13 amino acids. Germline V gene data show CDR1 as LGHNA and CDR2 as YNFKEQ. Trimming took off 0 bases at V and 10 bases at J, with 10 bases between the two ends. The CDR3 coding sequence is TGTGCCAGCAGCCAAGAAATGGCGGGGGAGCAGTTCTTC. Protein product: CASSQEMAGEQFF.

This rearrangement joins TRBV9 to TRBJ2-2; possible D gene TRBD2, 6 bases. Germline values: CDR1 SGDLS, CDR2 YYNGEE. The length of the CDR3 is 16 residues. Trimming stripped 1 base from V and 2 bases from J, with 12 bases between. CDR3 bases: TGTGCCAGCAGCGTAAGCCCGGGACTTAACACCGGGGAGCTGTTTTTT. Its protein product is CASSVSPGLNTGELFF.

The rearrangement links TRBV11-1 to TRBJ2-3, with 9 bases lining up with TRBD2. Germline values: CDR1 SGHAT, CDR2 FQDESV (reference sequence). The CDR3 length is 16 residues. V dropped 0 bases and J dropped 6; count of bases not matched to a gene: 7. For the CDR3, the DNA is TGTGCCAGCAGCTTAGCGCGCGGGGGGGCCCCCGATACGCAGTATTTT. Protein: CASSLARGGAPDTQYF. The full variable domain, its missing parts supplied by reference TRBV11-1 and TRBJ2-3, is EAEVAQSPRYKITEKSQAVAFWCDPISGHATLYWYRQILGQGPELLVQFQDESVVDDSQLPKDRFSAERLKGVDSTLKIQPAELGDSAMYLCASSLARGGAPDTQYFGPGTRLTVL.

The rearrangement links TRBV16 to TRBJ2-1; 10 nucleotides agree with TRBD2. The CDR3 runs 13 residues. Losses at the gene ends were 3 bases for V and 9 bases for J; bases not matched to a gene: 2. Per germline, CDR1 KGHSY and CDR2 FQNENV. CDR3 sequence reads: CASSQEREGEQFF. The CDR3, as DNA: TGTGCCAGCAGCCAGGAGCGGGAGGGTGAGCAGTTCTTC.

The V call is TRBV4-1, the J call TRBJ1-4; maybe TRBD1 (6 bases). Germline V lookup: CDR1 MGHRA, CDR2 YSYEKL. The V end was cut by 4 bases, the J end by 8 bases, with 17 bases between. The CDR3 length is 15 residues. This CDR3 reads CASSPSQQGGEKLFF. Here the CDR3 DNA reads TGCGCCAGCAGCCCGTCTCAACAGGGAGGCGAAAAACTGTTTTTT.

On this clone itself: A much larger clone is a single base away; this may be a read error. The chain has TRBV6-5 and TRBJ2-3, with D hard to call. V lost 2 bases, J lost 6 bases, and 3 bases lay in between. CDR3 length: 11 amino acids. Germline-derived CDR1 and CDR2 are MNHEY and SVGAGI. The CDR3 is CASSYGDTQYF. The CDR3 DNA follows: TGTGCCAGCAGTTACGGGGATACGCAGTATTTT.

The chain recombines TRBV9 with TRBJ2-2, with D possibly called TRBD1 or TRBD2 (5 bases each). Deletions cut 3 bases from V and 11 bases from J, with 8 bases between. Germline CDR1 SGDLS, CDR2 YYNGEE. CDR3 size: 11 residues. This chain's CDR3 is CASSARGELFF. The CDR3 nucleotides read TGTGCCAGCAGCGCCCGGGGCGAGCTGTTTTTT.

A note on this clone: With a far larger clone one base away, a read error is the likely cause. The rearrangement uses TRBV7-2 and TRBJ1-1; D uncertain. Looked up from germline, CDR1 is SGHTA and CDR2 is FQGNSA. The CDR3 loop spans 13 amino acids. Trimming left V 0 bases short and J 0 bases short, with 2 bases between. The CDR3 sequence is CASSLALNTEAFF. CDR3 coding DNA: TGTGCCAGCAGCTTAGCTCTGAACACTGAAGCTTTCTTT. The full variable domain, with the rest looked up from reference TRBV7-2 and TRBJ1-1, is GAGVSQSPSNKVTEKGKDVELRCDPISGHTALYWYRQSLGQGLEFLIYFQGNSAPDKSGLPSDRFSAERTGGSVSTLTIQRTQQEDSAVYLCASSLALNTEAFFGQGTRLTVV.

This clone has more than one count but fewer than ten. The DNA of the CDR3 is TGCGCCAGCAGTGATGGGTACACTGAAGCTTTCTTT. Translation gives CASSDGYTEAFF. J is TRBJ1-1 and V is TRBV5-1; D gene uncertain. The germline gives CDR1 SGHRS, CDR2 YFSETQ. Trimming removed 5 bases from V and 3 bases from J, with 8 bases in between. This CDR3 has 12 amino acids.

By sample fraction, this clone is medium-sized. CDR3 sequence (DNA): TGTGCTAGTGGCCCCTACGTGGACACTGAAGCTTTCTTT. The encoded protein is CASGPYVDTEAFF. The V call is TRBV12-5, the J call TRBJ1-1; D unclear. CDR3 length: 13 residues. CDR1 is LGHNT and CDR2 is FRNRAP in the germline V gene. Trimming took off 6 bases at V and 3 bases at J, with 11 bases between the two ends.

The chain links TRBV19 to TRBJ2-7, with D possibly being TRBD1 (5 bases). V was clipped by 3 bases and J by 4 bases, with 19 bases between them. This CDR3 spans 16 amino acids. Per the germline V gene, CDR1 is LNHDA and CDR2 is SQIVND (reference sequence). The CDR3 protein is CASSIIRADWAYEQYF. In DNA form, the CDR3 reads TGTGCCAGTAGTATCATCAGGGCTGACTGGGCTTACGAGCAGTACTTC.